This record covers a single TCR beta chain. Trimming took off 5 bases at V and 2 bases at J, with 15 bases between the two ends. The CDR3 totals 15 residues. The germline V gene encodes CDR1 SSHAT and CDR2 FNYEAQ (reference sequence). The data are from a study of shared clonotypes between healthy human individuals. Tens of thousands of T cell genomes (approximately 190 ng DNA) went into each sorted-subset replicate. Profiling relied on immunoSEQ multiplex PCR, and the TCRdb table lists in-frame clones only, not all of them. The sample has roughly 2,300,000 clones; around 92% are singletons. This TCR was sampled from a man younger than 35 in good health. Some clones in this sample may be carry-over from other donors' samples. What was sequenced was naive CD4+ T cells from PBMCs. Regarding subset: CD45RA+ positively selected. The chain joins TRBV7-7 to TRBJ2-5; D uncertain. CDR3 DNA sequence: TGTGCCAGCAGCGACCGCGTCGGAGCACAAGAGACCCAGTACTTC. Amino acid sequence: CASSDRVGAQETQYF.